One sample yielded the 32 T cell receptor beta chains listed below, sequenced in a study of T cells in Graves' hyperthyroidism and ophthalmopathy. The TCR beta CDR3 regions underwent amplification using RNA transcripts as the source. The HTBI primer set drove a first-round RT-PCR of the TCR CDR3. TCRdb reprocessed the multiplex PCR reads via MiXCR and lists one record per CDR3 protein. The sample records around 620,000 distinct CDR3 sequences, 40% to 55% being singletons. The sequencing sample was made of peripheral blood or thyroid tissue (not recorded which). The receptors shown here come from an adult woman with Graves' disease, either hyperthyroidism or ophthalmopathy (not recorded which).

The chain couples TRBV24-1 to TRBJ2-5, with 7 bases lining up with TRBD1. Looked up from germline, CDR1 is KGHDR and CDR2 is SFDVKD. This CDR3 has 16 amino acids. The ends lost 7 bases at V and 4 bases at J; junction bases unmatched: 14. In DNA form, the CDR3 reads TGTGCCACCAGGACAGGGCACACCGGGGCAGGAGAGACCCAGTACTTC. Translating it yields CATRTGHTGAGETQYF.

The chain employs TRBV2 and TRBJ2-2; 14 nucleotides line up with TRBD2. V lost 6 bases to trimming and J lost 4 bases; unmatched junction nucleotides: 10. The CDR3 length is 18 residues. Germline CDR1 and CDR2: SNHLY and FYNNEI. The chain's CDR3 is CASRMTSGRARGTGELFF. DNA for the CDR3: TGTGCCAGCAGGATGACTAGCGGGAGGGCCAGGGGCACCGGGGAGCTGTTTTTT.

The sample holds many counts of this clonotype. The V gene is TRBV10-3, the J gene TRBJ1-5; D uncertain. The CDR3 consists of 17 residues. Trimming left V 0 bases short and J 7 bases short, with 19 bases between. CDR1 and CDR2 (germline): ENHRY, SYGVKD. The CDR3 DNA reads TGTGCCATCAGTGAGTCCCTCCGGACCGGAAAGGTCCAGCCCCAGCATTTT. Amino acid sequence: CAISESLRTGKVQPQHF.

At least ten counts were recorded for this clonotype. The chain recombines TRBV10-3 with TRBJ1-2; perhaps TRBD1 as D (6 bases). In germline, CDR1 is ENHRY, CDR2 SYGVKD. CDR3 length equals 15 residues. V gave up 3 bases and J gave up 0 bases, with 11 bases separating them. The CDR3 coding sequence is TGTGCCATCAGTGAAACAGGGAGGGCTAACTATGGCTACACCTTC. Its protein is CAISETGRANYGYTF.

V and J are TRBV24-1 and TRBJ2-5; weak D call: TRBD1 (6 bases). V lost 11 bases and J 5 bases, leaving 14 bases between the germline ends. Looked up from germline, CDR1 is KGHDR and CDR2 is SFDVKD. The CDR3 runs 12 residues. The CDR3 sequence is CAISRGEETQYF. The CDR3 DNA sequence: TGTGCCATAAGCAGGGGAGAGGAGACCCAGTACTTC.

V gene TRBV6-1 combines with J gene TRBJ2-7; TRBD1 matches at 7 bases. Trimming cost V 10 bases and J 6 bases; bases outside gene matches: 12. The CDR3 has 13 residues. Germline V gives CDR1 MNHNS, CDR2 SASEGT. CDR3 DNA sequence: TGTGCCAACAGGTTCAGGGGGTATAGCGAGCAGTACTTC. Translating it yields CANRFRGYSEQYF.

This clonotype came up many times. This chain connects TRBV11-2 to TRBJ1-2; 7 bases fit TRBD1. Germline CDR1 reads SGHAT; CDR2 reads FQNNGV. V was clipped by 5 bases and J by 4 bases; unmatched bases: 7. The CDR3 is 14 amino acids. The CDR3 nucleotides read TGTGCCAGCAGCGTGACAGGGCCGGTCTATGGCTACACCTTC. As protein: CASSVTGPVYGYTF. Looking up the rest from reference TRBV11-2 and TRBJ1-2 gives the full variable domain: EAGVAQSPRYKIIEKRQSVAFWCNPISGHATLYWYQQILGQGPKLLIQFQNNGVVDDSQLPKDRFSAERLKGVDSTLKIQPAKLEDSAVYLCASSVTGPVYGYTFGSGTRLTVV.

This sequence joins TRBV30 and TRBJ1-2; maybe TRBD1 (5 bases). Germline assignment: CDR1 GTSNPN and CDR2 SVGIG (reference sequence). V was clipped by 1 base and J by 5 bases, with 14 bases between them. The CDR3 runs 14 residues. In DNA form, the CDR3 reads TGTGCCTGGAGTGGGGACTTCTGGGAGTATGGCTACACCTTC. It translates to CAWSGDFWEYGYTF.

The chain uses TRBV28 and TRBJ1-5, with D unresolved. The V gene's germline CDR1 is MDHEN and CDR2 SYDVKM. The CDR3 consists of 16 residues. Deletions cut 3 bases from V and 5 bases from J, with 17 bases between. Written as DNA, the CDR3 is TGTGCCAGCAGTTTTTCTAGGCAGGACCTTGATCAGCCCCAGCATTTT. Amino acids: CASSFSRQDLDQPQHF.

This clonotype was counted many times. J is TRBJ2-7 and V is TRBV2; no reliable D call. The CDR3 extends over 14 amino acids. The germline V gene has CDR1 SNHLY and CDR2 FYNNEI. The V end was cut by 7 bases, the J end by 6 bases, with 19 bases between. CDR3 residues: CASTFDLDLGEQYF. The CDR3 DNA reads TGTGCCAGCACCTTTGACTTGGATTTGGGCGAGCAGTACTTC.

In this sample, this clonotype turned up many times. The chain uses TRBV5-5 and TRBJ2-7; the match to TRBD2 covers 10 bases. The CDR3 has 14 residues. CDR1 and CDR2 from the germline V gene are SGHKS and YYEKEE (reference sequence). Trimming removed 4 bases from V and 2 bases from J; junction bases left unmatched: 3. CDR3 in DNA: TGTGCCAGCAGCGTTAGCGGGAGGACCTACGAGCAGTACTTC. Translated: CASSVSGRTYEQYF.

This clonotype has at least ten counts. This chain uses TRBV7-9 with TRBJ2-7, with 11 bases identical to TRBD2. CDR1 and CDR2 (germline): SEHNR, FQNEAQ (reference sequence). Germline trimming cut 7 bases from V and 3 bases from J; bases unmatched to any gene: 5. CDR3 length: 14 amino acids. The CDR3 sequence: CASIQGLADYEQYF. DNA for the CDR3: TGTGCCAGCATACAGGGACTAGCGGACTACGAGCAGTACTTC.

In its sample, this clonotype was seen many times. This rearrangement joins TRBV20-1 to TRBJ1-2; D gene uncertain. This CDR3 has 13 residues. V shed 3 bases and J shed 1 base, with 9 bases lying between them. From germline, CDR1 is DFQATT and CDR2 SNEGSKA (reference sequence). For the CDR3, the DNA is TGCAGTGCTAGTGGGATGGTTAACTATGGCTACACCTTC. Translated, it gives CSASGMVNYGYTF.

The sample holds a few counts of this clonotype. The V and J genes are TRBV11-2 and TRBJ2-1; 15 nucleotides align to TRBD2. After removal of 5 bases from V and 9 bases from J, the junction contained 5 bases not matched to a gene. The CDR3 has 15 residues. In germline, CDR1 is SGHAT, CDR2 FQNNGV. The CDR3 nucleotides are TGTGCCAGCAGCGGACTAGCGGGAGGGCCTGGTGAGCAGTTCTTC. This translates into CASSGLAGGPGEQFF.

There are a few counts of this clonotype. The chain links TRBV27 to TRBJ2-7; no firm D call. CDR1 and CDR2 from the germline V gene are MNHEY and SMNVEV (reference sequence). Deletions cut 8 bases from V and 6 bases from J, with 20 bases between. The CDR3 has 14 amino acids. DNA for the CDR3: TGTGCCAGCCATCGCCTTGGCGATGAAGTCGAGCAGTACTTC. It specifies CASHRLGDEVEQYF.

This clonotype was observed a single time. The DNA of the CDR3 is TGTGCCAGCAGCTTAAAACCCCTCGGGGTCGCGGGAGGAGGAGAGACCCAGTACTTC. This codes for CASSLKPLGVAGGGETQYF. The V and J genes are TRBV7-9 and TRBJ2-5; 8 nucleotides agree with TRBD2. Germline loops: CDR1 SEHNR, CDR2 FQNEAQ (reference sequence). This CDR3 is built from 19 residues. The V and J ends lost 2 bases and 4 bases, in that order; junction bases with no gene match: 18.

J is TRBJ1-4 and V is TRBV10-3; D is unclear. V was pared by 10 bases and J by 8 bases, with 17 bases between. CDR1 and CDR2 (germline): ENHRY, SYGVKD. This CDR3 region has 13 residues. For the CDR3, the DNA is TGTGCCAGCGGACTAGCGGGAGGGGAAAAACTGTTTTTT. Amino acid sequence: CASGLAGGEKLFF.

This clonotype was counted between two and nine times. The chain is built from TRBV20-1 and TRBJ2-5; 11 bases line up with TRBD1. The CDR3 runs to 14 residues. V dropped 5 bases and J dropped 4; count of bases not matched to a gene: 6. Germline lookup yields CDR1 DFQATT and CDR2 SNEGSKA (reference sequence). CDR3 nucleotides: TGCAGTGCTGCGCGGACAGGGGGCCGAGAGACCCAGTACTTC. As protein: CSAARTGGRETQYF.

This clonotype was seen many times. At one end, the junction sequence differs from germline, possibly due to a read error. The J gene is TRBJ1-4, the V gene TRBV7-3; D gene uncertain. CDR1 is SGHTA, CDR2 FQGTGA, per germline. The CDR3 is 8 amino acids. CDR3 DNA sequence: TGTGCCAGCAGCTTACCCGCATTT. This encodes CASSLPAF.

V gene TRBV11-2 combines with J gene TRBJ2-5; D gene ambiguous. The length of the CDR3 is 14 residues. Germline lookup yields CDR1 SGHAT and CDR2 FQNNGV. V dropped 3 bases and J dropped 1 base, with 9 bases sitting between them. DNA of the CDR3: TGTGCCAGCAGCTTTATGACTGCCCAAGAGACCCAGTACTTC. Translating it yields CASSFMTAQETQYF.

As DNA, the CDR3 is TGTGCCAGCAGAGCCACAGGGGTTCTGACCTACGAGCAGTACTTC. Its protein is CASRATGVLTYEQYF. The chain uses TRBV7-3 and TRBJ2-7; 7 bases are shared with TRBD1. The length of the CDR3 is 15 residues. V was clipped by 6 bases and J by 2 bases; unmatched bases: 10. Germline V gene sequence: CDR1 SGHTA, CDR2 FQGTGA.

This clonotype was detected ten times or more. The V and J genes are TRBV6-6 and TRBJ2-5; TRBD2 matches at 13 bases. V gave up 4 bases and J gave up 4 bases; unmatched junction bases: 9. There are 17 residues in the CDR3. Germline CDR1 reads MNHNY; CDR2 reads SVGAGI (reference sequence). As DNA, the CDR3 is TGTGCCAGCAGTTCCGCACTAGCGGGAGGGCCGCGAGAGACCCAGTACTTC. It codes for CASSSALAGGPRETQYF.

V usage is TRBV28 and J usage is TRBJ2-2; D is unclear. V lost 1 base, J lost 5 bases, and 5 bases lay in between. The V gene's germline CDR1 is MDHEN and CDR2 SYDVKM. The CDR3 has 13 residues. The CDR3: CASSLYLTGELFF. CDR3 in DNA: TGTGCCAGCAGTTTATACCTAACCGGGGAGCTGTTTTTT.

This clonotype was seen ten or more times. The gene calls are TRBV9 and TRBJ2-5; TRBD2 might be the D (5 bases). The germline V gene has CDR1 SGDLS and CDR2 YYNGEE. V was trimmed by 4 bases and J by 5 bases, leaving 12 bases between them. CDR3 size: 13 residues. The CDR3 loop reads CASSLLERETQYF. The CDR3 nucleotides are TGTGCCAGCAGCCTGTTAGAGCGGGAGACCCAGTACTTC.

Remarks on this clonotype: A junction boundary mismatches the germline segment, possibly from a read error. The chain combines TRBV7-9 with TRBJ1-1, with 7 bases identical to TRBD1. The V gene's germline CDR1 is SEHNR and CDR2 FQNEAQ (reference sequence). This CDR3 spans 13 amino acids. The CDR3 loop is CASSRDSNTGAFF. The CDR3 nucleotides are TGTGCCAGCAGTCGGGACAGCAACACTGGAGCTTTCTTT.

The gene calls are TRBV20-1 and TRBJ1-4, with TRBD1 matching 7 bases. Losses at the gene ends were 5 bases for V and 7 bases for J; bases not matched to a gene: 7. The germline V gene encodes CDR1 DFQATT and CDR2 SNEGSKA (reference sequence). The CDR3 is 13 residues long. The CDR3 spells CSAPRQGLEKLFF. The DNA of the CDR3 is TGCAGTGCTCCCCGACAGGGCCTTGAAAAACTGTTTTTT.

This clonotype came up a few times. This chain joins TRBV29-1 and TRBJ2-5; D may be TRBD1 (5 bases). The V gene's germline CDR1 is SQVTM and CDR2 ANQGSEA. The ends were cut back, 7 bases at V and 5 bases at J, with 14 bases in the middle. This CDR3 comprises 12 residues. The CDR3 nucleotides read TGCAGCGCAGCAGGGTATGGGGAGACCCAGTACTTC. It specifies CSAAGYGETQYF.

This clonotype was seen ten or more times. The V call is TRBV12-3 or TRBV12-4, the J call TRBJ1-2; D is perhaps TRBD1 (6 bases). The CDR3 loop spans 13 amino acids. V was pared by 5 bases and J by 4 bases, with 11 bases between. CDR3 region: CASSPTGTYGYTF. The CDR3 coding sequence is TGTGCCAGCAGTCCAACAGGGACCTATGGCTACACCTTC.

This clonotype was detected a few times. The gene calls are TRBV15 and TRBJ2-1; no definite D call. With 1 base removed from V and 4 bases from J, the gap between germline ends came to 11 bases. The CDR3 spans 15 residues. CDR1 and CDR2 from the germline V gene are LNHNV and YYDKDF (reference sequence). CDR3 sequence reads: CATSRGPTPYNEQFF. In DNA form, the CDR3 reads TGTGCCACCAGCAGAGGCCCGACTCCGTACAATGAGCAGTTCTTC.

This clonotype was recorded a few times. V gene TRBV28 combines with J gene TRBJ1-2; possibly TRBD1 for D (6 bases). Germline values: CDR1 MDHEN, CDR2 SYDVKM. Trimming cost V 9 bases and J 4 bases, with 12 bases left between them. CDR3 size: 12 residues. Written as DNA, the CDR3 is TGTGCCAGTCCAGGGGAAATCTATGGCTACACCTTC. It yields the protein CASPGEIYGYTF.

This clonotype occurred many times. The chain recombines TRBV29-1 with TRBJ1-5, with 10 bases fitting TRBD1. The germline CDR1 and CDR2 sequences are SQVTM and ANQGSEA. CDR3 length: 17 amino acids. The V gene end was trimmed by 6 bases and the J gene end by 1 base; junction bases not matched to a gene: 12. In DNA, the CDR3 is TGCAGCGTAGCCGGGACAGGGGAGGAACGGAGCAATCAGCCCCAGCATTTT. Protein sequence: CSVAGTGEERSNQPQHF.

The sample holds a few counts of this clonotype. The V call is TRBV25-1, the J call TRBJ2-6; possible D gene TRBD1, 5 bases. Trimming took 6 bases from V and 2 from J, leaving 8 bases between them. CDR3 size: 14 residues. Germline V gene sequence: CDR1 MGHDK, CDR2 SYGVNS. CDR3 loop: CASRQGAGANVLTF. The CDR3 bases are TGTGCCAGCAGACAAGGGGCTGGGGCCAACGTCCTGACTTTC.